The 27 T cell receptor beta chains presented below share a single source sample, sequenced in a study of blood T cell repertoires in COVID-19. TCRdb keeps only in-frame clones here, not all; method: immunoSEQ multiplex PCR. The sample lists roughly 250,000 clones, roughly 85% seen once, with over 0.95% in the top ten. Source material: peripheral blood. These receptors were collected from a man aged 35-49 years with acute or convalescent COVID-19.

This clone was recorded only once. This chain links TRBV7-9 with TRBJ1-2; TRBD1 aligns across 11 bases. This CDR3 region has 17 residues. Germline V gene sequence: CDR1 SEHNR, CDR2 FQNEAQ (reference sequence). Losses at the gene ends were 5 bases for V and 7 bases for J; bases not matched to a gene: 15. The DNA of the CDR3 is TGTGCCAGCAGCCCAACCCAACCGGACAGGGGGCAGCGTGGCTACACCTTC. It encodes CASSPTQPDRGQRGYTF.

The chain links TRBV19 to TRBJ1-1; TRBD1 matches at 9 bases. Trimming at V came to 5 bases and at J to 4 bases, leaving 5 bases not matched to a gene. The germline V gene encodes CDR1 LNHDA and CDR2 SQIVND (reference sequence). The CDR3 has 14 residues. CDR3 bases: TGTGCCAGTAGTTTGGGACAGGGAGGCACTGAAGCTTTCTTT. It is translated as CASSLGQGGTEAFF.

J is TRBJ1-3 and V is TRBV6-2 or TRBV6-3; D gene unclear. V was trimmed by 6 bases and J by 8 bases, leaving 17 bases between them. The CDR3 has 14 residues. CDR1 is MNHEY and CDR2 is SVGEGT in the germline V gene. CDR3 sequence reads: CASSKGRFGDTIYF. The CDR3 region has the DNA TGTGCCAGCAGCAAAGGACGGTTCGGGGACACCATATATTTT.

The gene calls are TRBV24-1 and TRBJ2-1; tentative D call: TRBD2 (6 bases). The V and J ends lost 5 bases and 4 bases respectively, with 14 bases between them. The CDR3 sequence is 15 residues long. Germline lookup yields CDR1 KGHDR and CDR2 SFDVKD. The CDR3 region is CATSVWDGGYNEQFF. CDR3 DNA: TGTGCCACCAGTGTCTGGGACGGGGGATACAATGAGCAGTTCTTC.

The chain recombines TRBV6-2 or TRBV6-3 with TRBJ2-1; D perhaps matches TRBD1 (5 bases). The V end lost 2 bases, the J end lost 4 bases, and 6 bases lay between the germline ends. There are 13 residues in the CDR3. The germline gives CDR1 MNHEY, CDR2 SVGEGT. CDR3 in amino acids: CASSYRGYNEQFF. The DNA for the CDR3 is TGTGCCAGCAGTTACAGGGGTTACAATGAGCAGTTCTTC.

The rearrangement joins TRBV5-5 to TRBJ1-4; 7 bases line up with TRBD1. The CDR3 is 15 amino acids. The junction had 7 bases not matched to a gene; V was cut back by 3 bases and J by 5 bases. Germline values: CDR1 SGHKS, CDR2 YYEKEE (reference sequence). CDR3 loop: CASSSPKGANEKLFF. For the CDR3, the DNA is TGTGCCAGCAGCTCCCCTAAGGGGGCGAATGAAAAACTGTTTTTT.

This sequence joins TRBV7-9 and TRBJ2-5, with no clear D. The V and J ends lost 5 bases and 4 bases respectively, with 17 bases between them. Germline V gives CDR1 SEHNR, CDR2 FQNEAQ (reference sequence). The CDR3 runs 15 residues. This CDR3 is CASSPTVGVTETQYF. The CDR3 DNA reads TGTGCCAGCAGCCCCACAGTGGGTGTTACAGAGACCCAGTACTTC.

The J gene is TRBJ1-2, the V gene TRBV5-1; 10 nucleotides line up with TRBD1. The CDR3 spans 16 residues. Germline trimming cut 2 bases from V and 4 bases from J; bases unmatched to any gene: 8. From germline, CDR1 is SGHRS and CDR2 YFSETQ. The CDR3: CASSLTPGQGSYGYTF. The CDR3 DNA reads TGCGCCAGCAGCTTAACCCCGGGACAGGGGAGCTATGGCTACACCTTC.

The chain uses TRBV2 and TRBJ2-1, with D possibly TRBD2 on 5 matching bases. The V end was cut by 2 bases, the J end by 8 bases, with 19 bases between. The CDR3 is made up of 16 amino acids. Germline CDR1 is SNHLY and CDR2 is FYNNEI. The CDR3 reads CASSEFSGAKIDEQFF. The CDR3 DNA sequence: TGTGCCAGCAGTGAATTCAGCGGTGCCAAGATCGATGAGCAGTTCTTC.

The genes are TRBV5-1 and TRBJ2-7; 11 bases line up with TRBD2. Per the germline V gene, CDR1 is SGHRS and CDR2 is YFSETQ. Trimming took 0 bases from V and 5 from J; bases not matched to a gene: 7. The CDR3 consists of 16 residues. CDR3 protein: CASSLAFGLAGHEQYF. CDR3 bases: TGCGCCAGCAGCTTGGCCTTTGGACTAGCGGGTCACGAGCAGTACTTC.

The V gene is TRBV11-1, the J gene TRBJ1-1, with TRBD1 matching 7 bases. The germline CDR1 and CDR2 sequences are SGHAT and FQDESV (reference sequence). This CDR3 is built from 15 residues. J gave up 2 bases and V 5 bases, and 8 bases lay outside the gene matches. The CDR3 DNA is TGTGCCAGCAGCGCGCGACGACAGGGAAACACTGAAGCTTTCTTT. Amino acids: CASSARRQGNTEAFF. Complete variable domain (other parts from reference TRBV11-1 and TRBJ1-1): EAEVAQSPRYKITEKSQAVAFWCDPISGHATLYWYRQILGQGPELLVQFQDESVVDDSQLPKDRFSAERLKGVDSTLKIQPAELGDSAMYLCASSARRQGNTEAFFGQGTRLTVV.

The chain carries TRBV27 and TRBJ1-1; D is uncertain. This CDR3 spans 15 amino acids. The V end was cut by 1 base, the J end by 6 bases, with 15 bases between. From germline, CDR1 is MNHEY and CDR2 SMNVEV (reference sequence). CDR3 sequence: CASSLFYRRRAEAFF. The CDR3 nucleotides are TGTGCCAGCAGTTTATTTTACAGACGGAGGGCTGAAGCTTTCTTT.

The chain has TRBV11-2 and TRBJ2-1; 8 nucleotides align to TRBD2. The CDR3 length is 16 residues. The germline V gene has CDR1 SGHAT and CDR2 FQNNGV. Trimming cost V 5 bases and J 0 bases; bases outside gene matches: 6. The CDR3, as DNA: TGTGCCAGCAGCCTTAGCGGGGCGAGCTCCTACAATGAGCAGTTCTTC. Protein product: CASSLSGASSYNEQFF. Full variable domain (missing parts from reference TRBV11-2 and TRBJ2-1): EAGVAQSPRYKIIEKRQSVAFWCNPISGHATLYWYQQILGQGPKLLIQFQNNGVVDDSQLPKDRFSAERLKGVDSTLKIQPAKLEDSAVYLCASSLSGASSYNEQFFGPGTRLTVL.

The rearrangement joins TRBV7-3 to TRBJ1-1, with D uncertain. Germline V gene data show CDR1 as SGHTA and CDR2 as FQGTGA. CDR3 length equals 13 residues. Trimming removed 9 bases from V and 2 bases from J, with 13 bases in between. Here the CDR3 DNA reads TGTGCCAGTCGGCTAAACAGAAACACTGAAGCTTTCTTT. Translating gives CASRLNRNTEAFF.

The V call is TRBV5-6, the J call TRBJ1-2; 11 positions agree with TRBD1. The CDR3 has 16 amino acids. The V segment lost 1 base and the J segment 8 bases; nucleotides outside the gene matches: 10. CDR1 and CDR2 from the germline V gene are SGHDT and YYEEEE. DNA for the CDR3: TGTGCCAGCAGCTTGTCCTATGGACAGGGGGCAAGAGGCTACACCTTC. This sequence encodes CASSLSYGQGARGYTF.

This chain links TRBV19 with TRBJ1-6; D gene unclear. CDR3 length: 14 amino acids. CDR1 and CDR2 (germline): LNHDA, SQIVND (reference sequence). With 5 bases removed from V and 10 bases from J, the gap between germline ends came to 15 bases. The CDR3 sequence is CASSLGPVSSPLHF. CDR3 coding DNA: TGTGCCAGTAGTTTGGGCCCGGTAAGCTCACCCCTCCACTTT.

The chain couples TRBV7-2 to TRBJ1-3; a possible D gene is TRBD1 (5 bases). The CDR3 consists of 15 residues. V was pared by 1 base and J by 3 bases, with 10 bases between. Looked up from germline, CDR1 is SGHTA and CDR2 is FQGNSA. The CDR3: CASSLEPGGGNTIYF. Here the CDR3 DNA reads TGTGCCAGCAGCTTAGAACCGGGGGGTGGAAACACCATATATTTT.

The chain employs TRBV30 and TRBJ1-1; D perhaps matches TRBD1 (6 bases). V was pared by 5 bases and J by 1 base, with 11 bases between. The length of the CDR3 is 13 residues. The V gene's germline CDR1 is GTSNPN and CDR2 SVGIG (reference sequence). The CDR3 bases are TGTGCCTGGGGGGGCCTCGGGAACACTGAAGCTTTCTTT. Translation gives CAWGGLGNTEAFF.

The chain carries TRBV27 and TRBJ1-2, with TRBD1 matching over 9 bases. CDR1 and CDR2 from the germline V gene are MNHEY and SMNVEV (reference sequence). The CDR3 totals 13 residues. After removal of 6 bases from V and 8 bases from J, the junction contained 7 bases not matched to a gene. CDR3 nucleotide sequence: TGTGCCAGCAGGGGGGACAGGGCTTACGGCTACACCTTC. Translation: CASRGDRAYGYTF.

This chain uses TRBV19 with TRBJ2-1, with 8 bases lining up with TRBD1. This CDR3 comprises 15 residues. Trimming removed 1 base from V and 9 bases from J; junction bases left unmatched: 8. Looked up from germline, CDR1 is LNHDA and CDR2 is SQIVND (reference sequence). The CDR3 spells CASSIVGTGTGEQFF. The CDR3 nucleotides read TGTGCCAGTAGTATAGTAGGGACAGGCACGGGTGAGCAGTTCTTC.

The V call is TRBV7-2, the J call TRBJ2-1, with a tentative D call TRBD2 (5 bases). The V end lost 4 bases, the J end lost 9 bases, and 13 bases lay between the germline ends. CDR3 length: 13 amino acids. Germline CDR1 SGHTA, CDR2 FQGNSA. The DNA of the CDR3 is TGTGCCAGCAGCTCGGACTTCTCGGGTGAGCAGTTCTTC. Translated, it gives CASSSDFSGEQFF. The full variable domain, with the rest looked up from reference TRBV7-2 and TRBJ2-1, is GAGVSQSPSNKVTEKGKDVELRCDPISGHTALYWYRQSLGQGLEFLIYFQGNSAPDKSGLPSDRFSAERTGGSVSTLTIQRTQQEDSAVYLCASSSDFSGEQFFGPGTRLTVL.

The chain is built from TRBV5-1 and TRBJ1-1; D is possibly TRBD1 (5 bases). This CDR3 comprises 16 residues. Trimming removed 0 bases at V and 3 bases at J, with 15 bases between. CDR1 is SGHRS, CDR2 YFSETQ, per germline. This chain's CDR3 is CASSLAPNEGDTEAFF. CDR3 sequence (DNA): TGCGCCAGCAGCTTGGCCCCAAACGAAGGGGACACTGAAGCTTTCTTT.

The genes are TRBV5-1 and TRBJ2-1; 11 bases line up with TRBD2. The CDR3 runs 16 residues. In germline, CDR1 is SGHRS, CDR2 YFSETQ. V trimming: 5 bases; J trimming: 2 bases; junction bases outside the gene matches: 6. CDR3 nucleotides: TGCGCCAGCAGTACTAGCGGGGGTGTCCCCTACAATGAGCAGTTCTTC. Residues: CASSTSGGVPYNEQFF.

The V and J genes are TRBV19 and TRBJ2-1; tentatively, D is TRBD2 (7 bases). Deletions cut 5 bases from V and 3 bases from J, with 17 bases between. Germline V gene data show CDR1 as LNHDA and CDR2 as SQIVND (reference sequence). The CDR3 contains 16 residues. The DNA of the CDR3 is TGTGCCAGTAGTCTAATAGGCGGGGGCTTCTACAATGAGCAGTTCTTC. This gives the protein CASSLIGGGFYNEQFF.

The chain employs TRBV4-1 and TRBJ1-2, with D tentatively TRBD1 (6 bases). CDR1 is MGHRA and CDR2 is YSYEKL in the germline V gene. The CDR3 loop spans 15 amino acids. Trimming took 2 bases from V and 6 from J, leaving 16 bases between them. CDR3 amino acids: CASSQPTGYGNGYTF. As DNA, the CDR3 is TGCGCCAGCAGCCAACCTACAGGGTATGGAAATGGCTACACCTTC.

This clone was seen more than once but under ten times. V is TRBV9 and J is TRBJ1-2, with 7 bases that match TRBD1. The CDR3 contains 14 residues. The trim removed 4 bases at V and 2 bases at J, leaving 5 bases unmatched. Germline loops: CDR1 SGDLS, CDR2 YYNGEE. The CDR3 sequence: CASSPRQGNYGYTF. The CDR3 region has the DNA TGTGCCAGCAGCCCACGACAGGGAAACTATGGCTACACCTTC. The whole variable domain, remainder taken from reference TRBV9 and TRBJ1-2, is DSGVTQTPKHLITATGQRVTLRCSPRSGDLSVYWYQQSLDQGLQFLIQYYNGEERAKGNILERFSAQQFPDLHSELNLSSLELGDSALYFCASSPRQGNYGYTFGSGTRLTVV.

The rearrangement links TRBV11-1 to TRBJ1-1; 9 nucleotides match TRBD1. J lost 4 bases, V lost 3 bases, and 3 bases had no gene match. The CDR3 totals 14 residues. Germline loops: CDR1 SGHAT, CDR2 FQDESV (reference sequence). CDR3 bases: TGTGCCAGCAGCTTGGGGACAGGGATCACTGAAGCTTTCTTT. Translating it yields CASSLGTGITEAFF.